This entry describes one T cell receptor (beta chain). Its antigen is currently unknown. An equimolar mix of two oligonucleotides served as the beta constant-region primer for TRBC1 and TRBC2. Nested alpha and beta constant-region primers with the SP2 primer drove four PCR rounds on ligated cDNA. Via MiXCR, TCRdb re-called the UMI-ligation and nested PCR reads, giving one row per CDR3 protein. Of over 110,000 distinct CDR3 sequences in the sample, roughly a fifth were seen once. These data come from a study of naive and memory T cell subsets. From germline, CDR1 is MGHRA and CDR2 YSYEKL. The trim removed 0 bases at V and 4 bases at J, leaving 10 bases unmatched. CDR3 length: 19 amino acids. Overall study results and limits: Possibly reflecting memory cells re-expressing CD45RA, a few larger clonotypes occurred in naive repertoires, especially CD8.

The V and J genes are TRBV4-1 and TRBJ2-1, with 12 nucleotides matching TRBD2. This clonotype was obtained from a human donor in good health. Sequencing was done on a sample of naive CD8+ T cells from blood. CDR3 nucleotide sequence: TGCGCCAGCAGCCAAGAGGCGCTAGCGGGAGGGCTATATTACAATGAGCAGTTCTTC. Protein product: CASSQEALAGGLYYNEQFF.